Below are 32 T cell receptor beta chains sequenced from a single sample in a study of shared clonotypes between healthy human individuals. TCRdb keeps only in-frame clones here, not all; method: immunoSEQ multiplex PCR. The sample lists 2.3 million or so clones, 85% to 95% seen once, with approximately 0.4% in the top ten. Sequenced sample: naive CD4+ T cells from PBMCs. Subset of the sample: CD45RA+ positively selected. These receptors were collected from a man aged 18-30 years in good health. Some clones in this sample may be carry-over from other donors' samples.

A few counts support this clone. The chain links TRBV27 to TRBJ2-1; 7 bases line up with TRBD2. The ends lost 5 bases at V and 8 bases at J; junction bases unmatched: 12. Looked up from germline, CDR1 is MNHEY and CDR2 is SMNVEV (reference sequence). The CDR3 is made up of 15 amino acids. CDR3 coding DNA: TGTGCCAGCAGTCTCCGACTAGCAAGTCAGGATGAGCAGTTCTTC. It yields the protein CASSLRLASQDEQFF.

The chain has TRBV7-2 and TRBJ1-2, with D possibly TRBD1 on 6 matching bases. Germline CDR1 reads SGHTA; CDR2 reads FQGNSA. This CDR3 is built from 15 residues. V lost 6 bases, J lost 13 bases, and 27 bases lay in between. Written as DNA, the CDR3 is TGTGCCAGCAGTTTTAGGAGCGGACAGTGGGAACTTGGCACCTTC. Protein: CASSFRSGQWELGTF.

The chain uses TRBV5-1 and TRBJ2-7, with unresolved D. This CDR3 is 14 amino acids long. Germline V gives CDR1 SGHRS, CDR2 YFSETQ. V was cut by 4 bases and J by 0 bases, with 11 bases left in between. The CDR3 sequence is CASSISSSSYEQYF. CDR3 coding DNA: TGCGCCAGCAGCATTAGCTCGAGCTCCTACGAGCAGTACTTC.

The chain recombines TRBV6-5 with TRBJ1-3; no reliable D call. CDR3 length: 15 amino acids. V gave up 6 bases and J gave up 3 bases, with 15 bases separating them. Germline CDR1 reads MNHEY; CDR2 reads SVGAGI. The DNA for the CDR3 is TGTGCCAGCAGCTCCGGCCCCAATGGTGGAAACACCATATATTTT. This translates into CASSSGPNGGNTIYF.

The rearrangement joins TRBV7-2 to TRBJ2-3; 12 nucleotides align to TRBD2. The CDR3 spans 17 residues. Germline-derived CDR1 and CDR2 are SGHTA and FQGNSA. With V trimmed by 5 bases and J by 9 bases, 15 bases remained unmatched. The CDR3 protein is CASSHGRLAGGPGTQYF. CDR3 DNA: TGTGCCAGCAGCCACGGGCGGCTAGCGGGAGGGCCCGGCACGCAGTATTTT.

This chain joins TRBV15 and TRBJ2-5; 7 positions agree with TRBD2. The CDR3 loop spans 18 amino acids. Looked up from germline, CDR1 is LNHNV and CDR2 is YYDKDF (reference sequence). The V segment lost 0 bases and the J segment 2 bases; nucleotides outside the gene matches: 12. CDR3 in DNA: TGTGCCACCAGCAGAGATAGTCTAGCGGAGTGGGGTCAAGAGACCCAGTACTTC. Its protein product is CATSRDSLAEWGQETQYF.

V usage is TRBV7-9 and J usage is TRBJ2-5; 9 bases agree with TRBD2. This CDR3 is built from 16 residues. With 1 base clipped from V and 4 bases from J, the junction kept 7 bases outside the gene matches. Per germline, CDR1 SEHNR and CDR2 FQNEAQ (reference sequence). For the CDR3, the DNA is TGTGCCAGCAGCTTAGGGGCTAGCGGGATGGCAGAGACCCAGTACTTC. It specifies CASSLGASGMAETQYF.

A word on this clone: At the DNA level, this CDR3 is encoded by other sequences in the same sample as well. The chain employs TRBV28 and TRBJ1-5; no clear D. Germline lookup yields CDR1 MDHEN and CDR2 SYDVKM. The CDR3 length is 13 residues. V was shortened by 1 base and J by 4 bases, with 5 bases between the two germline ends. The CDR3 sequence is CASSLSLNQPQHF. The CDR3 DNA is TGTGCCAGCAGTTTATCCTTAAATCAGCCCCAGCATTTT.

CDR3 nucleotides: TGTGCCAGCAGCTGGGACAGGGGTTCCGACGAGCAGTACTTC. Residues: CASSWDRGSDEQYF. The chain uses TRBV7-3 and TRBJ2-7, with TRBD1 identical over 10 bases. This CDR3 spans 14 amino acids. The V gene's germline CDR1 is SGHTA and CDR2 FQGTGA. J gave up 5 bases and V 4 bases, and 5 bases lay outside the gene matches.

Points on this clone: Other DNA variants within this sample encode the same CDR3. The gene calls are TRBV6-6 and TRBJ2-3; the D is unclear. Trimming took 5 bases from V and 3 from J, leaving 3 bases between them. Germline CDR1 is MNHNY and CDR2 is SVGAGI (reference sequence). There are 11 residues in the CDR3. CDR3 sequence reads: CASSTTDTQYF. DNA for the CDR3: TGTGCCAGCAGTACGACAGATACGCAGTATTTT.

The chain uses TRBV9 and TRBJ2-5; 8 bases agree with TRBD2. This CDR3 is 15 amino acids long. Per germline, CDR1 SGDLS and CDR2 YYNGEE. V lost 4 bases and J lost 3; bases outside the gene matches: 8. The CDR3 sequence is CASSPSGAGEETQYF. DNA for the CDR3: TGTGCCAGCAGCCCCTCGGGAGCGGGAGAAGAGACCCAGTACTTC.

The chain employs TRBV7-3 and TRBJ2-7; D is unresolved. The V end lost 5 bases, the J end lost 0 bases, and 11 bases lay between the germline ends. Germline-derived CDR1 and CDR2 are SGHTA and FQGTGA. The CDR3 contains 14 residues. CDR3 loop: CASSPRPSSYEQYF. CDR3 sequence (DNA): TGTGCCAGCAGCCCTCGGCCGAGCTCCTACGAGCAGTACTTC.

This chain connects TRBV5-1 to TRBJ2-7, with 9 bases that match TRBD1. The trim removed 5 bases at V and 6 bases at J, leaving 9 bases unmatched. CDR3 length: 14 residues. From germline, CDR1 is SGHRS and CDR2 YFSETQ. The CDR3 protein is CASSSGQGGGEQYF. CDR3 in DNA: TGCGCCAGCAGTTCGGGACAGGGAGGGGGCGAGCAGTACTTC.

This clone was seen a single time. V usage is TRBV4-1 and J usage is TRBJ2-4; weak D call: TRBD2 (6 bases). This CDR3 region has 19 residues. Germline V gene data show CDR1 as MGHRA and CDR2 as YSYEKL. V lost 1 base, J lost 1 base, and 20 bases lay in between. The CDR3 DNA follows: TGCGCCAGCAGCCAAGTTGAGGGAGGAGGGGCCATGGCCAAAAACATTCAGTACTTC. Its translation is CASSQVEGGGAMAKNIQYF.

J is TRBJ2-2 and V is TRBV9, with TRBD2 as a possible D gene (7 bases). With 4 bases removed from V and 6 bases from J, the gap between germline ends came to 19 bases. There are 16 residues in the CDR3. The germline V gene has CDR1 SGDLS and CDR2 YYNGEE. For the CDR3, the DNA is TGTGCCAGCAGCCCTAGAGGGGGAGGGCCTTCCGGGGAGCTGTTTTTT. Translation gives CASSPRGGGPSGELFF.

V usage is TRBV18 and J usage is TRBJ2-7, with D possibly TRBD1 on 6 matching bases. Trimming left V 6 bases short and J 2 bases short, with 17 bases between. Looked up from germline, CDR1 is KGHSH and CDR2 is LQKENI. This CDR3 has 15 residues. This CDR3 reads CASSHTGMFAYEQYF. The CDR3 DNA follows: TGTGCCAGCTCCCACACAGGGATGTTCGCCTACGAGCAGTACTTC.

The rearrangement joins TRBV4-1 to TRBJ2-1; TRBD2 matches at 14 bases. The junction had 7 bases not matched to a gene; V was cut back by 3 bases and J by 15 bases. The CDR3 loop spans 14 amino acids. The germline V gene has CDR1 MGHRA and CDR2 YSYEKL. CDR3 region: CASSQGTSGSIPFF. The CDR3 bases are TGCGCCAGCAGCCAGGGGACTAGCGGGAGTATCCCGTTCTTC.

The V and J genes are TRBV7-6 and TRBJ2-1, with 9 bases aligning to TRBD2. V was clipped by 5 bases and J by 3 bases; unmatched bases: 5. The CDR3 loop spans 15 amino acids. Germline CDR1 and CDR2: SGHVS and FNYEAQ. CDR3 in amino acids: CASSKTSGHYNEQFF. The CDR3 region has the DNA TGTGCCAGCAGCAAGACTAGCGGACACTACAATGAGCAGTTCTTC.

V gene TRBV5-4 combines with J gene TRBJ2-1, with 7 bases lining up with TRBD1. The length of the CDR3 is 17 residues. Germline lookup yields CDR1 SGHNT and CDR2 YYREEE (reference sequence). Germline trimming cut 4 bases from V and 9 bases from J; bases unmatched to any gene: 19. The CDR3 region is CASSGARDRGPHGEQFF. CDR3 nucleotide sequence: TGTGCCAGCAGCGGGGCTAGGGACAGAGGGCCTCATGGTGAGCAGTTCTTC.

This clone was found once. The J gene is TRBJ2-7, the V gene TRBV4-3, with 8 bases aligning to TRBD1. This CDR3 is 14 amino acids long. V dropped 1 base and J dropped 7; count of bases not matched to a gene: 6. The germline gives CDR1 LGHNA, CDR2 YSLEER. The CDR3 DNA follows: TGCGCCAGCAGCCAAGGACAGGGGACGGGGGAGCAGTACTTC. Encoded protein: CASSQGQGTGEQYF.

The chain employs TRBV4-3 and TRBJ1-5; no firm D call. The CDR3 extends over 15 amino acids. Trimming left V 4 bases short and J 4 bases short, with 14 bases between. CDR1 is LGHNA, CDR2 YSLEER, per germline. CDR3 protein: CASSPGFYQNQPQHF. CDR3 DNA: TGCGCCAGCAGCCCGGGTTTCTACCAAAATCAGCCCCAGCATTTT.

The chain uses TRBV12-5 and TRBJ1-3; tentatively, D is TRBD1 (6 bases). Per the germline V gene, CDR1 is LGHNT and CDR2 is FRNRAP. The CDR3 is 14 residues long. V was shortened by 6 bases and J by 3 bases, with 12 bases between the two germline ends. CDR3 sequence: CASGPGTYGNTIYF. CDR3 nucleotides: TGTGCTAGTGGCCCCGGGACATATGGAAACACCATATATTTT. Using reference TRBV12-5 and TRBJ1-3 for the parts outside the CDR3, the full variable domain is DARVTQTPRHKVTEMGQEVTMRCQPILGHNTVFWYRQTMMQGLELLAYFRNRAPLDDSGMPKDRFSAEMPDATLATLKIQPSEPRDSAVYFCASGPGTYGNTIYFGEGSWLTVV.

The gene calls are TRBV7-2 and TRBJ2-1, with TRBD2 identical over 8 bases. The CDR3 runs to 14 residues. J lost 10 bases, V lost 1 base, and 6 bases had no gene match. The germline V gene has CDR1 SGHTA and CDR2 FQGNSA. CDR3 residues: CASSLGSTSGEQFF. The CDR3 DNA is TGTGCCAGCAGCTTAGGCTCCACTAGCGGCGAGCAGTTCTTC.

This chain uses TRBV30 with TRBJ2-7; 7 nucleotides line up with TRBD1. The CDR3 has 12 amino acids. Germline CDR1 GTSNPN, CDR2 SVGIG (reference sequence). Trimming took 3 bases from V and 5 from J; bases not matched to a gene: 4. CDR3 nucleotides: TGTGCCTGGAGCCAGACAGGGAACGAGCAGTACTTC. Translated: CAWSQTGNEQYF.

The rearrangement joins TRBV18 to TRBJ1-4; 9 bases align to TRBD1. With 3 bases clipped from V and 5 bases from J, the junction kept 7 bases outside the gene matches. The CDR3 extends over 16 amino acids. Germline CDR1 is KGHSH and CDR2 is LQKENI. This chain's CDR3 is CASSPSRTGVNEKLFF. CDR3 sequence (DNA): TGTGCCAGCTCACCGTCACGGACAGGGGTAAATGAAAAACTGTTTTTT.

This chain connects TRBV28 to TRBJ1-5, with a tentative D call TRBD1 (5 bases). Germline V gene sequence: CDR1 MDHEN, CDR2 SYDVKM. Trimming stripped 4 bases from V and 5 bases from J, with 12 bases between. The CDR3 has 14 residues. CDR3 nucleotide sequence: TGTGCCAGCAGTTCCGACAGTTCGTATCAGCCCCAGCATTTT. It translates to CASSSDSSYQPQHF.

The V gene is TRBV30, the J gene TRBJ1-6; D unclear. CDR3 length: 13 residues. Trimming removed 0 bases at V and 9 bases at J, with 9 bases between. The germline V gene encodes CDR1 GTSNPN and CDR2 SVGIG (reference sequence). The CDR3 spells CAWSVILGSPLHF. The CDR3 coding sequence is TGTGCCTGGAGTGTAATTTTGGGTTCACCCCTCCACTTT.

The chain employs TRBV5-1 and TRBJ2-3, with D possibly matching TRBD2 (6 bases). V was cut by 4 bases and J by 0 bases, with 12 bases left in between. The CDR3 totals 15 residues. Germline V lookup: CDR1 SGHRS, CDR2 YFSETQ. DNA of the CDR3: TGCGCCAGCAGCCGGGACTTCGTTAGCACAGATACGCAGTATTTT. Amino acids: CASSRDFVSTDTQYF.

The rearrangement uses TRBV4-1 and TRBJ1-1, with 7 bases identical to TRBD1. V shed 2 bases and J 1 base; nucleotides not matched to a gene: 7. The CDR3 covers 16 residues. From germline, CDR1 is MGHRA and CDR2 YSYEKL. The CDR3 loop reads CASSQRTGQPNTEAFF. In DNA form, the CDR3 reads TGCGCCAGCAGCCAACGAACGGGACAGCCGAACACTGAAGCTTTCTTT.

The chain recombines TRBV5-1 with TRBJ1-1; tentative D call: TRBD1 (6 bases). V dropped 9 bases and J dropped 5 bases, with 23 bases sitting between them. The germline V gene has CDR1 SGHRS and CDR2 YFSETQ. This CDR3 region has 15 residues. CDR3 in DNA: TGCGCCACGACTTTCATGGCGGGGGGCGGAACTGAAGCTTTCTTT. It translates to CATTFMAGGGTEAFF.

The CDR3 reads CASSTRTGGPGELFF. The CDR3 region has the DNA TGCGCCAGCAGCACCCGGACAGGGGGTCCCGGGGAGCTGTTTTTT. V gene TRBV5-1 combines with J gene TRBJ2-2, with 10 bases identical to TRBD1. CDR3 length: 15 amino acids. CDR1 is SGHRS, CDR2 YFSETQ, per germline. Trimming removed 4 bases from V and 6 bases from J; junction bases left unmatched: 6.

This clone was counted once. This sequence joins TRBV14 and TRBJ2-5, with 7 positions matching TRBD1. The CDR3 extends over 13 amino acids. V was clipped by 4 bases and J by 1 base; unmatched bases: 0. CDR1 is SGHDN, CDR2 FVKESK, per germline. In DNA, the CDR3 is TGTGCCAGCAGCCGGGACAGCCAAGAGACCCAGTACTTC. Translation: CASSRDSQETQYF.